What follows are 10 T cell receptor beta chains derived from one specimen sequenced in a study of blood T cell repertoires in COVID-19. Here immunoSEQ multiplex PCR was the method, and the copy in TCRdb shows in-frame clones only, minus some. The table records under 200,000 clones, more than 75% of them present only once. Sequenced: peripheral blood. The receptors here all came from a woman in her sixties with COVID-19, enrolled during active disease.

The J gene is TRBJ2-3, the V gene TRBV7-8; tentatively, D is TRBD1 (6 bases). Trimming took off 2 bases at V and 4 bases at J, with 7 bases between the two ends. The CDR3 length is 13 residues. Germline-derived CDR1 and CDR2 are SGHVS and FQNEAQ. CDR3 protein: CASSLTGPDTQYF. Written as DNA, the CDR3 is TGTGCCAGCAGCTTAACAGGGCCAGATACGCAGTATTTT.

This clone was seen more than once but under ten times. The chain recombines TRBV3-1 (or the pseudogene TRBV3-2) with TRBJ1-6, with 11 bases fitting TRBD1. V was pared by 1 base and J by 14 bases, with 13 bases of the junction left unmatched. Germline CDR1 reads LGHDT; CDR2 reads YNNKEL (reference sequence). The CDR3 spans 17 residues. The CDR3 protein is CASSQGKTGTGGSTLHF. The CDR3 DNA reads as TGTGCCAGCAGCCAAGGTAAAACCGGGACAGGGGGTTCGACCCTCCACTTT.

The gene calls are TRBV12-3 or TRBV12-4 and TRBJ2-7; the D gene is possibly TRBD2 (6 bases). The V end was cut by 6 bases, the J end by 5 bases, with 14 bases between. The CDR3 length is 13 residues. The CDR3: CASRKTGVHEQYF. In DNA form, the CDR3 reads TGTGCCAGCAGGAAGACGGGGGTCCACGAGCAGTACTTC.

This clone has a count of ten or more. The rearrangement links TRBV11-3 to TRBJ1-1; 8 nucleotides match TRBD1. Germline CDR1 is SGHNT and CDR2 is YENEEA. The CDR3 has 16 residues. Germline trimming cut 1 base from V and 4 bases from J; bases unmatched to any gene: 8. The CDR3 nucleotides read TGTGCCAGCAGCTTAGGGGGGCCGGGACAGGCCACTGAAGCTTTCTTT. Translating it yields CASSLGGPGQATEAFF.

The chain is built from TRBV2 and TRBJ2-1; 7 bases fit TRBD2. Germline lookup yields CDR1 SNHLY and CDR2 FYNNEI. This CDR3 contains 15 residues. Germline trimming cut 7 bases from V and 4 bases from J; bases unmatched to any gene: 10. The CDR3: CASTPDGGLYNEQFF. DNA of the CDR3: TGTGCCAGCACTCCGGACGGGGGGTTATACAATGAGCAGTTCTTC.

The chain carries TRBV10-3 and TRBJ2-5; 12 nucleotides line up with TRBD2. This CDR3 comprises 18 residues. CDR1 ENHRY and CDR2 SYGVKD come from the germline V gene. The V and J ends lost 3 bases and 2 bases, in that order; junction bases with no gene match: 10. The CDR3 DNA sequence: TGTGCCATCAGTGACAGAACTAGCGGGGGGTTGGGGCAAGAGACCCAGTACTTC. It encodes CAISDRTSGGLGQETQYF.

The chain is built from TRBV7-9 and TRBJ2-5, with TRBD1 identical over 7 bases. Germline-derived CDR1 and CDR2 are SEHNR and FQNEAQ (reference sequence). There are 13 residues in the CDR3. V lost 5 bases to trimming and J lost 9 bases; unmatched junction nucleotides: 9. The CDR3, as DNA: TGTGCCAGCAGCGTTACAGGGGCGTGGGCCCAGTACTTC. Protein sequence: CASSVTGAWAQYF.

This clone has only one observation. The V and J genes are TRBV7-2 and TRBJ1-5; unclear D gene. Germline V gives CDR1 SGHTA, CDR2 FQGNSA. The CDR3 sequence is 16 residues long. The germline V and J ends were trimmed by 3 bases and 5 bases, with 17 bases remaining between them. In DNA, the CDR3 is TGTGCCAGCAGCTTGTCGAGGTCTCCCGGATATCAGCCCCAGCATTTT. Translated: CASSLSRSPGYQPQHF.

The chain combines TRBV2 with TRBJ2-1; 15 bases are a match to TRBD2. Germline values: CDR1 SNHLY, CDR2 FYNNEI. V trimming: 9 bases; J trimming: 0 bases; junction bases outside the gene matches: 9. There are 18 residues in the CDR3. CDR3 in DNA: TGTGCCAGACAAACGGGACTAGCGGGGGGCAGCTCCTACAATGAGCAGTTCTTC. Translated, it gives CARQTGLAGGSSYNEQFF.

The chain recombines TRBV2 with TRBJ2-3, with D tentatively TRBD1 (5 bases). CDR1 is SNHLY and CDR2 is FYNNEI in the germline V gene. The CDR3 has 13 amino acids. V shed 7 bases and J shed 2 bases, with 10 bases lying between them. Here the CDR3 DNA reads TGTGCCAGCAATTGGACACCCACAGATACGCAGTATTTT. Residues: CASNWTPTDTQYF.